Each of the 3 T cell receptor beta chains below was sequenced from the same sample in a study of CD4 T cells in relation to SARS-CoV-2 and coronaviruses. This table comes from immunoSEQ multiplex PCR, and its TCRdb copy is limited to in-frame clones, with some not included. The sample holds tens of thousands of clones, more than 80% seen once. The unexposed donors gave CD4+ T cells in about 2010-2018, prior to COVID-19. Material: naive CD4+ T cells from PBMCs. The subset here: naive CD4+ T cells isolated by negative enrichment. The receptor set was obtained from a human donor in good health.

This chain joins TRBV6-5 and TRBJ1-6; the D gene is possibly TRBD1 (5 bases). Deletions cut 6 bases from V and 7 bases from J, with 13 bases between. This CDR3 contains 14 residues. Germline loops: CDR1 MNHEY, CDR2 SVGAGI. The CDR3 loop reads CASSPGRENSPLHF. DNA for the CDR3: TGTGCCAGCAGCCCGGGACGGGAGAATTCACCCCTCCACTTT.

The rearrangement joins TRBV7-2 to TRBJ1-6, with 7 bases aligning to TRBD1. V trimming: 1 base; J trimming: 0 bases; junction bases outside the gene matches: 3. CDR1 is SGHTA, CDR2 FQGNSA, per germline. The length of the CDR3 is 17 residues. The CDR3 reads CASSLVTGSSYNSPLHF. Written as DNA, the CDR3 is TGTGCCAGCAGCTTAGTGACAGGGAGCTCCTATAATTCACCCCTCCACTTT.

The CDR3 reads CASGDSFNEKLFF. The DNA of the CDR3 is TGTGCCAGCGGAGACAGTTTTAATGAAAAACTGTTTTTT. The V call is TRBV3-1 (or the pseudogene TRBV3-2), the J call TRBJ1-4; maybe TRBD1 (5 bases). The germline CDR1 and CDR2 sequences are LGHDT and YNNKEL (reference sequence). Trimming took off 8 bases at V and 4 bases at J, with 11 bases between the two ends. The CDR3 covers 13 residues.